This TCR beta chain was sequenced in a study of T cells in Graves' hyperthyroidism and ophthalmopathy (dated by TCRdb to about 2019). Turning to the overall study: Peripheral blood was sampled at the time of initial diagnosis, prior to any treatment. A discovery cohort of 95 to 100 patients, roughly 43 with Graves' ophthalmopathy and more than 55 with stable Graves' hyperthyroidism, was used to find distinguishing TCR V-J signatures. An independent validation cohort of under 20 hyperthyroidism patients and more than 15 patients who later progressed to ophthalmopathy tested prospective prediction of ophthalmopathy. For training and testing, the 80 to 100 patients in the discovery cohort were randomly divided in a 7:3 ratio. In roughly six Graves' hyperthyroidism patients, the study also compared T-cell repertoires from thyroid tissue with T-cell repertoires from blood. Following sampling, methimazole starting at 30 mg daily was given to hyperthyroidism patients, and high-dose intravenous methylprednisolone was given to ophthalmopathy patients. The paper describes TCR Vbeta CDR3 sequencing of around 130 peripheral blood samples, made up of about 41 ophthalmopathy patients, over 70 hyperthyroidism patients and 17 progressor patients.

The CDR3 numbers 16 residues from cysteine through phenylalanine. CDR3 DNA only is kept here, 48 bases in frame from base 1. For CDR1 and CDR2, the germline V gene lists MNHNS and SASEGT. V has 5 bases trimmed and J has 9 bases trimmed; junction bases matching no gene number 13. Amplification of TCR beta CDR3 regions was carried out from RNA transcripts. The TCR CDR3 was subjected to a first round of RT-PCR using the HTBI primer set and the Qiagen OneStep RT-PCR kit. Libraries were constructed in a second round of multiplex PCR, after which size selection and purification were performed. Libraries were sequenced paired-end with 100 bp reads on an Illumina HiSeq2000. In the authors' own workflow: SOAPnuke was used to process the raw data, with reads discarded if the reads contained adapters or uncalled bases, had a mean Phred below 15, or lacked an exact constant-primer or identifier match. High-quality paired reads were merged using COPE v1.2.5, and each unique nucleotide sequence was defined as a clonotype. MiTCR v1.1 was used to align clonotypes to the IMGT TRBV, TRBD and TRBJ reference segments. Analysis was restricted to V-J combinations with a frequency above 0.0001, which covered roughly 99% of repertoires. A TCS score was defined as the ratio of F50 (clonal expansion) to E x V (chaos), with BLOSUM62-based TCRdist applied between CDR3 peptides within each V-J. Welch's t-statistics and random forest reduced 450 to 600 V-J features to 10 to 15, which were used in a naive Bayes classifier (R e1071). The public reads were reanalyzed by TCRdb: fastp trimming at Q25, MiXCR alignment, in-frame beta chains only. Identical CDR3 protein sequences are pooled into one entry, listed with their most common genes and DNA. The V and J calls follow TCRdb's processing rather than the paper's. A total of fewer than 900,000 distinct CDR3 sequences appear in this sample, 15% to 20% of them only once. The ten biggest clones cover approximately 15% of the sample.

The hyperthyroidism patients were between 18 and 65 years old and newly diagnosed, with a disease duration of less than 2 months. Patients with uncontrolled infections, other autoimmune diseases, pregnancy or lactation were excluded. Diagnoses were based on clinical symptoms, serum thyroxine and TRAb, thyroid ultrasound and orbital computed tomography. Blood from progressor patients was drawn when they were first diagnosed with hyperthyroidism, before any ophthalmopathy symptoms appeared. PBMCs were isolated from about 10 ml of fresh peripheral blood by Ficoll-Paque density gradient centrifugation. Progressor patients were first diagnosed with Graves' hyperthyroidism and then developed ophthalmopathy during follow-up. Trizol reagent was used to extract total RNA, and RNA quality was then checked on an Agilent 2100 Bioanalyzer. Overall study results and their limits: Most expanded thyroid clonotypes (frequency above 0.001) were also detected in blood, suggesting blood repertoires may reflect thyroid immune responses. Ophthalmopathy was separated from stable hyperthyroidism by a 13 V-J signature model, with about 86% sensitivity and approximately 81% specificity obtained in cross-validation and 80%/75% obtained in testing. In validation, progression to ophthalmopathy was predicted by the model with 70.59% sensitivity and around 76% specificity, a median of about 6 months before onset. No statistical method was used to fix the sample size in advance, and group allocation was not hidden from the investigators.

This clonotype was observed at least ten times. There is no known antigen for this receptor. There are no base qualities to consult, and no much larger clone falls within one base. The sequenced sample was blood. This sequence originates from a woman aged 45-65 years with Graves' hyperthyroidism that later progressed to Graves' ophthalmopathy. This sequence uses TRBV6-1 and TRBJ1-6, and 7 junction bases match TRBD1. This receptor has the CDR3 CASSTLAGQVGSPLHF. The DNA sequence follows: TGTGCCAGCAGTACGCTTGCCGGACAGGTCGGTTCACCCCTCCACTTT.